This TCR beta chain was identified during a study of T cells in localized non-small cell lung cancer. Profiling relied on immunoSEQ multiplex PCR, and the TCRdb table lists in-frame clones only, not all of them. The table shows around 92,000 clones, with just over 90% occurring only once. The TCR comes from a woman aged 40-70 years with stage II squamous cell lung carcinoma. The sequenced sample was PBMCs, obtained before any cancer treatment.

As DNA, the CDR3 is TGTGCCAGCAGTTACTCAGTTCAGTTCTATGGCTACACCTTC. Amino acids: CASSYSVQFYGYTF. This rearrangement joins TRBV6-6 to TRBJ1-2, with no clear D. The CDR3 extends over 14 amino acids. V lost 0 bases and J lost 4, with 9 bases in between. CDR1 is MNHNY and CDR2 is SVGAGI in the germline V gene (reference sequence).